This T cell receptor (beta chain) was documented in a study of cytomegalovirus exposure and HLA in healthy donors. Germline V gene lookup returns CDR1 MNHEY and CDR2 SMNVEV (reference sequence). Trimming cost V 6 bases and J 5 bases, with 14 bases left between them. The CDR3 is made up of 14 amino acids. PCR primers comprised 60 Vbeta and 13 Jbeta primers. Source study methods: There were around 80 million unique TCR beta chains by a later count, and approximately 10 million of them were shared. Libraries were prepared by immunoSEQ multiplex PCR; TCRdb keeps only in-frame clonotypes and omits some of them. V, J and clone size reflect that table, while D and trimming were determined from the DNA. This table holds 93,000 or so clones, roughly 70% found once.

The receptor's source is a woman aged 45-59 years in good health and CMV-seronegative. The V call is TRBV27, the J call TRBJ1-5, with D possibly being TRBD1 (6 bases). Sequenced input: PBMCs. DNA of the CDR3: TGTGCCAGCAGCTTACAGGGATTGGATCAGCCCCAGCATTTT. This encodes CASSLQGLDQPQHF.